One and the same sample provided the 27 T cell receptor beta chains below, sequenced in a study of STAT3 mutations in large granular lymphocyte leukemia (dated by TCRdb to the late 2010s). Broad study findings and their caveats: All T-LGLL patients had at least one immunodominant TCRbeta clonotype, and roughly half had multiple immunodominant subclonotypes.

The library was produced with the immunoSEQ multiplex PCR assay. TCRdb carries this immuneACCESS record with in-frame sequences only. Its versions omit some clonotypes, under half of them owing to an unresolved V gene in the studies checked, with the rest unexplained. This sample is represented by under 15,000 clones; roughly nine tenths of them were singletons. Of the sample, 33% falls within the top ten clones. No antigen has been assigned to these receptors. The sequenced sample consisted of peripheral blood mononuclear cells. Receptors originate from a man aged 35-49 years with T-cell large granular lymphocyte leukemia. Some clones in this sample may be carry-over from other donors' samples. The age is the age at diagnosis.

The chain uses TRBV7-8 and TRBJ2-3; 8 positions match TRBD2. The length of the CDR3 is 14 residues. Germline CDR1 reads SGHVS; CDR2 reads FQNEAQ. The V gene end was trimmed by 6 bases and the J gene end by 2 bases; junction bases not matched to a gene: 4. The CDR3 nucleotides read TGTGCCAGCAGTACTAGCGGATACACAGATACGCAGTATTTT. It encodes CASSTSGYTDTQYF.

The chain links TRBV19 to TRBJ1-1; maybe TRBD1 (5 bases). The CDR3 extends over 11 amino acids. Trimming cost V 2 bases and J 10 bases, with 8 bases left between them. Germline V gives CDR1 LNHDA, CDR2 SQIVND (reference sequence). CDR3 sequence (DNA): TGTGCCAGTAGTATACAGGGTCGAGCTTTCTTT. It specifies CASSIQGRAFF.

V is TRBV7-9 and J is TRBJ2-7; D gene unclear. The length of the CDR3 is 18 residues. V was clipped by 1 base and J by 1 base, with 20 bases between them. Germline assignment: CDR1 SEHNR and CDR2 FQNEAQ (reference sequence). CDR3 bases: TGTGCCAGCAGCTTAGAGGTGGGGTTAGGGAAGTTATCCTACGAGCAGTACTTC. Its translation is CASSLEVGLGKLSYEQYF.

This sequence joins TRBV4-3 and TRBJ1-4, with 7 nucleotides matching TRBD1. With 0 bases clipped from V and 7 bases from J, the junction kept 8 bases outside the gene matches. From germline, CDR1 is LGHNA and CDR2 YSLEER. This CDR3 contains 16 residues. The CDR3, as DNA: TGCGCCAGCAGCCAAGATCTGATGACAGGGAGTGAAAAACTGTTTTTT. This encodes CASSQDLMTGSEKLFF.

The V call is TRBV5-4, the J call TRBJ2-1, with D tentatively TRBD2 (7 bases). V lost 0 bases, J lost 4 bases, and 14 bases lay in between. This CDR3 spans 16 amino acids. Germline V gene data show CDR1 as SGHNT and CDR2 as YYREEE (reference sequence). The CDR3 region is CASSLDGGGGYNEQFF. For the CDR3, the DNA is TGTGCCAGCAGCTTGGACGGCGGGGGCGGGTACAATGAGCAGTTCTTC. The whole variable domain, remainder taken from reference TRBV5-4 and TRBJ2-1, is ETGVTQSPTHLIKTRGQQVTLRCSSQSGHNTVSWYQQALGQGPQFIFQYYREEENGRGNFPPRFSGLQFPNYSSELNVNALELDDSALYLCASSLDGGGGYNEQFFGPGTRLTVL.

The V and J genes are TRBV29-1 and TRBJ2-7; 11 bases fit TRBD1. Trimming at V came to 7 bases and at J to 2 bases, leaving 4 bases not matched to a gene. The CDR3 has 13 amino acids. CDR1 and CDR2 (germline): SQVTM, ANQGSEA. CDR3 loop: CSAMGQGAYEQYF. The CDR3 DNA is TGCAGCGCCATGGGACAGGGGGCCTACGAGCAGTACTTC.

The V gene is TRBV28, the J gene TRBJ1-1; tentatively, D is TRBD1 (5 bases). Per germline, CDR1 MDHEN and CDR2 SYDVKM. This CDR3 comprises 12 residues. Trimming took 10 bases from V and 4 from J, leaving 13 bases between them. CDR3 DNA sequence: TGTGCCACCGAGGTGGGGGGCACTGAAGCTTTCTTT. It codes for CATEVGGTEAFF.

This clone was seen only a few times. The chain couples TRBV27 to TRBJ1-2, with D possibly matching TRBD1 (6 bases). V was cut by 6 bases and J by 4 bases, with 15 bases left in between. CDR3 size: 14 residues. Germline CDR1 MNHEY, CDR2 SMNVEV (reference sequence). The CDR3 loop is CASSEGGLAYGYTF. Written as DNA, the CDR3 is TGTGCCAGCAGCGAAGGGGGTCTGGCCTATGGCTACACCTTC.

The V gene is TRBV5-4, the J gene TRBJ1-5; D gene uncertain. Trimming removed 2 bases at V and 2 bases at J, with 8 bases between. The CDR3 contains 14 residues. Per the germline V gene, CDR1 is SGHNT and CDR2 is YYREEE (reference sequence). The CDR3 DNA reads as TGTGCCAGCAGCTTTTGGGGTGGCAATCAGCCCCAGCATTTT. This encodes CASSFWGGNQPQHF.

This clone has only one observation. The chain uses TRBV5-1 and TRBJ2-7; 9 bases agree with TRBD2. Trimming removed 4 bases from V and 5 bases from J; junction bases left unmatched: 7. The CDR3 is 14 amino acids. CDR1 and CDR2 (germline): SGHRS, YFSETQ. CDR3 region: CASSRGGGADEQYF. As DNA, the CDR3 is TGCGCCAGCAGCAGAGGCGGGGGGGCCGACGAGCAGTACTTC.

The chain links TRBV5-1 to TRBJ1-1; 8 positions match TRBD1. The CDR3 is made up of 14 amino acids. Looked up from germline, CDR1 is SGHRS and CDR2 is YFSETQ. J lost 5 bases, V lost 1 base, and 4 bases had no gene match. The CDR3 bases are TGCGCCAGCAGCTTGCGGACAGGGTGGACTGAAGCTTTCTTT. This translates into CASSLRTGWTEAFF.

The J gene is TRBJ2-7, the V gene TRBV6-5; 7 bases are a match to TRBD1. The CDR3 contains 12 residues. V shed 4 bases and J 6 bases; nucleotides not matched to a gene: 3. Per germline, CDR1 MNHEY and CDR2 SVGAGI. This chain's CDR3 is CASSSRGLEQYF. In DNA form, the CDR3 reads TGTGCCAGCAGTTCTAGGGGGCTCGAGCAGTACTTC.

The gene calls are TRBV5-1 and TRBJ1-1; D not certain. V was trimmed by 2 bases and J by 0 bases, leaving 20 bases between them. This CDR3 has 18 amino acids. Germline-derived CDR1 and CDR2 are SGHRS and YFSETQ. The CDR3 bases are TGCGCCAGCAGCTTACCGACTAGGTCGGGTAGTATGAACACTGAAGCTTTCTTT. It specifies CASSLPTRSGSMNTEAFF.

This clone is a singleton in its sample. V and J are TRBV11-2 and TRBJ1-5, with D possibly matching TRBD1 (5 bases). The CDR3 is made up of 13 amino acids. The V end was cut by 1 base, the J end by 6 bases, with 7 bases between. The V gene's germline CDR1 is SGHAT and CDR2 FQNNGV. CDR3 sequence: CASSLGRGQPQHF. For the CDR3, the DNA is TGTGCCAGCAGCTTAGGAAGGGGTCAGCCCCAGCATTTT.

The chain recombines TRBV6-6 with TRBJ1-1; unclear D gene. The CDR3 runs to 15 residues. Germline CDR1 reads MNHNY; CDR2 reads SVGAGI (reference sequence). Trimming stripped 0 bases from V and 3 bases from J, with 11 bases between. As DNA, the CDR3 is TGTGCCAGCAGTTACTCGATGTACCGTGACACTGAAGCTTTCTTT. As protein: CASSYSMYRDTEAFF.

The chain links TRBV29-1 to TRBJ1-2; D is uncertain. CDR1 is SQVTM and CDR2 is ANQGSEA in the germline V gene. V was pared by 3 bases and J by 7 bases, with 6 bases between. This CDR3 has 10 residues. The CDR3 DNA reads TGCAGCGTTGATATTGGTGGCTACACCTTC. Its protein product is CSVDIGGYTF.

The V and J genes are TRBV5-4 and TRBJ1-1, with a tentative D call TRBD1 (5 bases). This CDR3 has 15 residues. Germline CDR1 SGHNT, CDR2 YYREEE (reference sequence). The V gene lost 5 bases and the J gene lost 0 bases, with 14 bases spanning the gap. The CDR3 loop is CASRPGGQMNTEAFF. CDR3 coding DNA: TGTGCCAGCAGACCTGGGGGTCAGATGAACACTGAAGCTTTCTTT.

This chain joins TRBV19 and TRBJ2-3; no clear D gene. This CDR3 has 15 residues. The germline CDR1 and CDR2 sequences are LNHDA and SQIVND (reference sequence). The ends were cut back, 7 bases at V and 1 base at J, with 15 bases in the middle. The CDR3 here is CASTITLTGTDTQYF. DNA for the CDR3: TGTGCCAGTACCATTACCCTTACGGGCACAGATACGCAGTATTTT. Together with reference TRBV19 and TRBJ2-3, the CDR3 gives the full variable domain: DGGITQSPKYLFRKEGQNVTLSCEQNLNHDAMYWYRQDPGQGLRLIYYSQIVNDFQKGDIAEGYSVSREKKESFPLTVTSAQKNPTAFYLCASTITLTGTDTQYFGPGTRLTVL.

V and J are TRBV5-1 and TRBJ2-7; D is perhaps TRBD2 (6 bases). Germline CDR1 SGHRS, CDR2 YFSETQ. The ends were cut back, 4 bases at V and 0 bases at J, with 20 bases in the middle. This CDR3 contains 17 residues. In DNA, the CDR3 is TGCGCCAGCAGCCCATTTAGCAAAGGAGGGGTCTCCTACGAGCAGTACTTC. Translating gives CASSPFSKGGVSYEQYF.

This clone turned up a few times. The chain recombines TRBV6-5 with TRBJ1-1; possible D gene TRBD1, 5 bases. This CDR3 comprises 16 residues. V lost 4 bases and J lost 1, with 16 bases in between. Germline values: CDR1 MNHEY, CDR2 SVGAGI. In DNA, the CDR3 is TGTGCCAGCAGTTCAGGCCGGGGGACGGGGAACACTGAAGCTTTCTTT. This sequence encodes CASSSGRGTGNTEAFF.

The chain's CDR3 is CASSQNNYGYTF. The CDR3 coding sequence is TGCGCCAGCAGCCAAAATAACTATGGCTACACCTTC. The chain has TRBV5-1 and TRBJ1-2; D is undetermined. V gave up 4 bases and J gave up 1 base, with 5 bases separating them. The length of the CDR3 is 12 residues. Looked up from germline, CDR1 is SGHRS and CDR2 is YFSETQ.

The chain carries TRBV7-2 and TRBJ1-2; the D gene is possibly TRBD1 (6 bases). The CDR3 length is 15 residues. Germline V gene data show CDR1 as SGHTA and CDR2 as FQGNSA. Trimming stripped 4 bases from V and 1 base from J, with 13 bases between. The CDR3 is CASSSKPQGNYGYTF. CDR3 bases: TGTGCCAGCAGCTCAAAACCACAGGGTAACTATGGCTACACCTTC.

The genes are TRBV19 and TRBJ1-2; TRBD1 might be the D (5 bases). The germline V and J ends were trimmed by 5 bases and 5 bases, with 18 bases remaining between them. The CDR3 runs to 15 residues. Per germline, CDR1 LNHDA and CDR2 SQIVND (reference sequence). The CDR3 loop is CASSSGTPRLYGYTF. CDR3 coding DNA: TGTGCCAGTAGTTCCGGGACCCCTCGTTTGTATGGCTACACCTTC. Full variable domain (remainder filled in from reference TRBV19 and TRBJ1-2): DGGITQSPKYLFRKEGQNVTLSCEQNLNHDAMYWYRQDPGQGLRLIYYSQIVNDFQKGDIAEGYSVSREKKESFPLTVTSAQKNPTAFYLCASSSGTPRLYGYTFGSGTRLTVV.

This sequence joins TRBV5-4 and TRBJ1-1; D remains unclear. Germline V gives CDR1 SGHNT, CDR2 YYREEE (reference sequence). V was trimmed by 4 bases and J by 7 bases, leaving 11 bases between them. CDR3 length: 12 residues. The CDR3 bases are TGTGCCAGCAGCGTGGACGGAGTTGAAGCTTTCTTT. It codes for CASSVDGVEAFF. Drawing the rest from reference TRBV5-4 and TRBJ1-1, the complete variable domain is ETGVTQSPTHLIKTRGQQVTLRCSSQSGHNTVSWYQQALGQGPQFIFQYYREEENGRGNFPPRFSGLQFPNYSSELNVNALELDDSALYLCASSVDGVEAFFGQGTRLTVV.

The rearrangement uses TRBV5-5 and TRBJ2-3; D is undetermined. CDR3 length equals 15 residues. Per germline, CDR1 SGHKS and CDR2 YYEKEE (reference sequence). Trimming cost V 0 bases and J 2 bases, with 10 bases left between them. The CDR3 nucleotides are TGTGCCAGCAGCTTGGGCCCCTTACCCACAGATACGCAGTATTTT. This sequence encodes CASSLGPLPTDTQYF.

This clone appeared a single time. The J gene is TRBJ1-2, the V gene TRBV7-9; 8 positions agree with TRBD1. The length of the CDR3 is 14 residues. V gave up 7 bases and J gave up 14 bases; unmatched junction bases: 18. Looked up from germline, CDR1 is SEHNR and CDR2 is FQNEAQ (reference sequence). The CDR3 is CASTPQGARRFWTF. CDR3 in DNA: TGTGCCAGCACCCCTCAGGGGGCGCGTCGGTTTTGGACCTTC.

The CDR3 loop reads CASSQEPQGTDTQYF. The CDR3 coding sequence is TGCGCCAGCAGCCAAGAACCCCAAGGCACAGATACGCAGTATTTT. The V and J genes are TRBV4-1 and TRBJ2-3; D gene uncertain. From germline, CDR1 is MGHRA and CDR2 YSYEKL. Trimming stripped 0 bases from V and 1 base from J, with 8 bases between. The CDR3 runs 15 residues.